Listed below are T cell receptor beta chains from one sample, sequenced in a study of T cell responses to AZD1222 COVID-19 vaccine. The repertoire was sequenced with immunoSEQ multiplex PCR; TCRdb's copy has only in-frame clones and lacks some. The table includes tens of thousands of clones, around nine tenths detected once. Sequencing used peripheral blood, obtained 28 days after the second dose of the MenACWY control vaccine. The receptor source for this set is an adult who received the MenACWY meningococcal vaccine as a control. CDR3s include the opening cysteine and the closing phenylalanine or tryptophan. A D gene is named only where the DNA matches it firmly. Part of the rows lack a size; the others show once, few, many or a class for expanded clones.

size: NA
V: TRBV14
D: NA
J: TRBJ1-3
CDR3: CASSQSGNTIYF
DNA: TGTGCCAGCAGCCAGTCTGGAAACACCATATATTTT

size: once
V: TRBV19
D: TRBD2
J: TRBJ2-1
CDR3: CASSMGLADNEQFF
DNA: TGTGCCAGTAGTATGGGGCTAGCGGACAATGAGCAGTTCTTC

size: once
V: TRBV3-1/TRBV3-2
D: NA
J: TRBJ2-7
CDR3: CASSPGNRAHEQYF
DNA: TGTGCCAGCAGCCCCGGGAACAGGGCACACGAGCAGTACTTC

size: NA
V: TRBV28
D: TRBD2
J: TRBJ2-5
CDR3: CATTTGLAGQETQYF
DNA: TGTGCCACCACCACCGGACTAGCGGGCCAAGAGACCCAGTACTTC

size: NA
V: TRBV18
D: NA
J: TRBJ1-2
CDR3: CASSPTTGNGYTF
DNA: TGTGCCAGCTCACCAACCACTGGTAATGGCTACACCTTC

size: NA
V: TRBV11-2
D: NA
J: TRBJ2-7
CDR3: CASSFRTDSSYEQYF
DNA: TGTGCCAGCAGCTTCCGGACGGATAGCTCCTACGAGCAGTACTTC

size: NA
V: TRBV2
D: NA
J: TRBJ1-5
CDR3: CASSEAGNQPQHF
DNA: TGTGCCAGCAGTGAAGCGGGGAATCAGCCCCAGCATTTT

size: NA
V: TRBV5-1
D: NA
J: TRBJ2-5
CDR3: CASSGGREGETQYF
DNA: TGCGCCAGTTCAGGGGGGCGTGAAGGAGAGACCCAGTACTTC

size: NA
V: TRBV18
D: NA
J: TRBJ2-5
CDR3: CASTGQETQYF
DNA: TGTGCCAGCACGGGCCAAGAGACCCAGTACTTC

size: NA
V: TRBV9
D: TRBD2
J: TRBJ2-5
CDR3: CASSGSSGTYQETQYF
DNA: TGTGCCAGCAGCGGTTCTAGCGGGACGTACCAAGAGACCCAGTACTTC

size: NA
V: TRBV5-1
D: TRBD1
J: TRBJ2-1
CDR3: CASSINRDSSYNEQFF
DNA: TGCGCCAGCAGCATCAACCGGGACAGTTCCTACAATGAGCAGTTCTTC

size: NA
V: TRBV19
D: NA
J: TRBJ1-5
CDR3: CASSITGQGNQPQHF
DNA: TGTGCCAGTAGTATAACGGGCCAGGGCAATCAGCCCCAGCATTTT

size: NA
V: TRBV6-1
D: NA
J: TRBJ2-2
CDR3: CASSENRDRGTGELFF
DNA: TGTGCCAGCAGTGAAAACAGGGATAGAGGCACCGGGGAGCTGTTTTTT

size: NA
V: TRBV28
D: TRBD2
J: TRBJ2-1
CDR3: CASSLGGLAGVEQFF
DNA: TGTGCCAGCAGTTTAGGGGGACTAGCGGGAGTGGAGCAGTTCTTC